This paragraph covers one T cell receptor beta chain sequence. Its specificity is not known. The CDR3 covers 13 residues. Per the germline V gene, CDR1 is SQVTM and CDR2 is ANQGSEA. The data derive from a study of CXCR3-negative and CXCR3-positive naive CD8 T cells. General study results and limits: Naive CXCR3-positive cells had TRB CDR3s more hydrophobic than those of CXCR3-negative naive cells.

UMI-tagged TRB cDNA libraries were built via 5' RACE. TCRdb reprocessed the 5' RACE reads; each CDR3 protein has one entry and no DNA is given. The table lists over 4,500 distinct CDR3 sequences. The sample taken for sequencing was naive CXCR3+ CD8+ T cells from blood. The subset was: CD45RO-CCR7+CD27+CD95- naive CD8+ T cells expressing CXCR3 (TNR3+). The receptor's source is a human donor in good health. Some clones in this sample may be carry-over from other donors' samples. The J gene is TRBJ1-2, the V gene TRBV29-1. The CDR3 sequence: CSVGSYGTRGYTF.